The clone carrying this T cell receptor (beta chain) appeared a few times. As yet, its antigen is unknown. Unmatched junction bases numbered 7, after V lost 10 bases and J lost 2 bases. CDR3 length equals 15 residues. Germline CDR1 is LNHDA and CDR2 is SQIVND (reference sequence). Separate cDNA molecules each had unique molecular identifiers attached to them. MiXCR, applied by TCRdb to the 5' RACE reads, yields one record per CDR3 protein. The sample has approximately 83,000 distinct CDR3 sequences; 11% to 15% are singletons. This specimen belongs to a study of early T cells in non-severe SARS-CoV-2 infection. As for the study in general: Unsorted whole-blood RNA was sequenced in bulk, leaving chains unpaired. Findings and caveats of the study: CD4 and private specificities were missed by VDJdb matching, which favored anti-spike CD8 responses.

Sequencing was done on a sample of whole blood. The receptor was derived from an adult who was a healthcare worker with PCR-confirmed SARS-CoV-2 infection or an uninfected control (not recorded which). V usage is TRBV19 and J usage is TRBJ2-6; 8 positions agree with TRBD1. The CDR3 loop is CATLPDRAGANVLTF. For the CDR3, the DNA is TGTGCCACCCTGCCGGACAGGGCTGGGGCCAACGTCCTGACTTTC.